This T cell receptor (beta chain) derives from a study of Ad26.COV2.S vaccination and SARS-CoV-2 variants. Study context: Donor was assigned to the Ad26.COV2.S arm of trial COV1001.

The V gene lost 2 bases and the J gene lost 4 bases, with 8 bases spanning the gap. CDR3 length: 13 residues. CDR1 SGHTA and CDR2 FQGNSA come from the germline V gene. Clones were sequenced by immunoSEQ multiplex PCR, and TCRdb holds only the in-frame ones, with some missing. The repertoire includes more than 300,000 clones, around 90% of them detected once, and 6.4% sits in the top ten. General study results and limits: Using TCR breadth and depth analyses may have led to underestimated total T cell responses. Vaccine and placebo recipients had similar non-spike TCR breadth.

Regarding this clone: What it binds is not known.

Treatment: about 20 received Ad26.COV2.S at low or high dose, single or two shots; several received placebo; per-sample allocation not given. All samples were drawn on day 63, counting from the first vaccine or placebo injection. This specimen was peripheral blood, taken in a trial of Ad26.COV2.S vaccine versus placebo. V is TRBV7-2 and J is TRBJ1-1; D perhaps matches TRBD1 (6 bases). The receptor was derived from a person between 18 and 65 years old who received the Ad26.COV2.S COVID-19 vaccine or a placebo. In nucleotides, the CDR3 is TGTGCCAGCAGCTTAAGGGGGATCACTGAAGCTTTCTTT. Translating gives CASSLRGITEAFF.